Below are 11 T cell receptor beta chains sequenced from a single sample in a study of shared clonotypes between healthy human individuals. CD45RO-negative, CCR7-positively selected cells formed the naive CD8 fraction, excluding terminally differentiated effector memory CD45RA+ cells. Clones were read by immunoSEQ multiplex PCR, and TCRdb kept only the in-frame ones, dropping some. The sample has about 1,900,000 clones; roughly 94% are singletons. Sequenced: naive CD8+ T cells sorted from blood. These receptors all come from a man younger than 35 in good health.

V is TRBV7-6 and J is TRBJ2-5; 10 bases line up with TRBD2. The CDR3 spans 16 residues. CDR1 and CDR2 (germline): SGHVS, FNYEAQ. J lost 2 bases, V lost 1 base, and 4 bases had no gene match. The CDR3 nucleotides read TGTGCCAGCAGCTTAGTCCCTAGCGGGGGTCAAGAGACCCAGTACTTC. This sequence encodes CASSLVPSGGQETQYF. Complete variable domain (other parts from reference TRBV7-6 and TRBJ2-5): GAGVSQSPRYKVTKRGQDVALRCDPISGHVSLYWYRQALGQGPEFLTYFNYEAQQDKSGLPNDRFSAERPEGSISTLTIQRTEQRDSAMYRCASSLVPSGGQETQYFGPGTRLLVL.

The rearrangement joins TRBV10-1 to TRBJ2-5, with a possible D match to TRBD1 (5 bases). The CDR3 is made up of 14 amino acids. With 2 bases removed from V and 2 bases from J, the gap between germline ends came to 9 bases. Per the germline V gene, CDR1 is WNHNN and CDR2 is SYGVQD (reference sequence). The CDR3 here is CASSERGPQETQYF. CDR3 coding DNA: TGCGCCAGCAGTGAGAGGGGTCCACAAGAGACCCAGTACTTC.

This rearrangement joins TRBV19 to TRBJ2-5, with D maybe TRBD2 (6 bases). This CDR3 is built from 18 residues. Germline V lookup: CDR1 LNHDA, CDR2 SQIVND (reference sequence). V was pared by 1 base and J by 1 base, with 19 bases between. The CDR3 coding sequence is TGTGCCAGTAGTATAGGACTTGGGACTCACCTTATCCAAGAGACCCAGTACTTC. It translates to CASSIGLGTHLIQETQYF.

The chain employs TRBV10-1 and TRBJ2-4; 7 bases are a match to TRBD2. Germline V CDR1 and CDR2: WNHNN, SYGVQD (reference sequence). The V gene end was trimmed by 3 bases and the J gene end by 8 bases; junction bases not matched to a gene: 10. The CDR3 is 15 residues long. The CDR3 region is CASSEGHGGSYIQYF. Here the CDR3 DNA reads TGCGCCAGCAGTGAAGGTCATGGCGGGAGCTACATTCAGTACTTC.

The V and J genes are TRBV30 and TRBJ1-2; tentatively, D is TRBD1 (6 bases). V gave up 5 bases and J gave up 5 bases, with 21 bases separating them. The V gene's germline CDR1 is GTSNPN and CDR2 SVGIG (reference sequence). The CDR3 is 15 amino acids. CDR3 residues: CAWGRQVPSEYGYTF. In DNA form, the CDR3 reads TGTGCCTGGGGACGACAGGTTCCATCGGAATATGGCTACACCTTC.

Only a few counts were recorded for this clone. Within the sample, other DNA sequences also encode this same CDR3. J is TRBJ2-2 and V is TRBV7-9; D uncertain. Deletions cut 0 bases from V and 7 bases from J, with 0 bases between. The CDR3 totals 11 residues. CDR1 is SEHNR and CDR2 is FQNEAQ in the germline V gene (reference sequence). This chain's CDR3 is CASSLAGELFF. The CDR3 DNA is TGTGCCAGCAGCTTAGCCGGGGAGCTGTTTTTT. The full variable domain, completed using reference TRBV7-9 and TRBJ2-2, is DTGVSQNPRHKITKRGQNVTFRCDPISEHNRLYWYRQTLGQGPEFLTYFQNEAQLEKSRLLSDRFSAERPKGSFSTLEIQRTEQGDSAMYLCASSLAGELFFGEGSRLTVL.

About this clone: Other DNA sequences within the sample encode an identical CDR3. The chain has TRBV6-5 and TRBJ2-2; D call uncertain. The germline CDR1 and CDR2 sequences are MNHEY and SVGAGI. V lost 2 bases and J lost 7, with 5 bases in between. The CDR3 consists of 12 residues. CDR3: CASSYGSGELFF. The CDR3 DNA is TGTGCCAGCAGTTACGGCAGCGGGGAGCTGTTTTTT.

The CDR3 DNA is TGCGCCAGCAGCCAAGTAGAACAGGGGAACACTGAAGCTTTCTTT. Translation gives CASSQVEQGNTEAFF. V gene TRBV4-1 combines with J gene TRBJ1-1, with TRBD1 as a possible D gene (6 bases). The CDR3 covers 15 residues. Germline V gives CDR1 MGHRA, CDR2 YSYEKL. V lost 1 base, J lost 1 base, and 10 bases lay in between.

This clone was seen just once. The V call is TRBV10-3, the J call TRBJ1-1; D is perhaps TRBD1 (5 bases). The V gene lost 8 bases and the J gene lost 1 base, with 20 bases spanning the gap. The germline V gene encodes CDR1 ENHRY and CDR2 SYGVKD. This CDR3 comprises 16 residues. CDR3 protein: CAISQVPGDWNTEAFF. CDR3 coding DNA: TGTGCCATCTCCCAGGTTCCGGGGGATTGGAACACTGAAGCTTTCTTT.

The chain has TRBV5-8 and TRBJ2-7, with TRBD1 matching over 8 bases. The germline gives CDR1 SGHTS, CDR2 YDEGEE. Germline trimming cut 4 bases from V and 2 bases from J; bases unmatched to any gene: 2. CDR3 length equals 13 residues. CDR3 coding DNA: TGTGCCAGCAGCACGGACAGGGCCTACGAGCAGTACTTC. Amino acid sequence: CASSTDRAYEQYF.

V is TRBV5-5 and J is TRBJ2-3, with D possibly matching TRBD2 (6 bases). Germline V CDR1 and CDR2: SGHKS, YYEKEE (reference sequence). The V end lost 2 bases, the J end lost 6 bases, and 13 bases lay between the germline ends. This CDR3 is built from 14 residues. The CDR3 DNA reads TGTGCCAGCAGCTTCATAGCGGAGGTGGATACGCAGTATTTT. Protein sequence: CASSFIAEVDTQYF.